The clone carrying this TCR beta chain came up once. The V gene lost 1 base and the J gene lost 6 bases, with 11 bases spanning the gap. CDR3 size: 14 residues. CDR1 and CDR2 from the germline V gene are SGHRS and YFSETQ. This record comes from a study of OX40 agonist ivuxolimab in advanced cancers. Repertoires were generated with immunoSEQ multiplex PCR, while TCRdb's copy carries only in-frame clones and drops some. The repertoire holds tens of thousands of clones, with 83% as singletons. The source was CD4+ or CD8+ T cells sorted from blood, collected in a trial of the OX40 agonist ivuxolimab. The clonotype comes from an adult with an advanced solid tumor such as melanoma, head and neck, liver or kidney cancer. The chain has TRBV5-1 and TRBJ2-1; no clear D gene. CDR3 amino acids: CASSLQGPPNEQFF. The CDR3 DNA sequence: TGCGCCAGCAGCTTGCAAGGCCCCCCCAATGAGCAGTTCTTC.